The 27 T cell receptor beta chains reported below all come from one sample, sequenced in a study of shared clonotypes between healthy human individuals. CD45RO-negative cells were positively selected for CCR7, leaving out terminally differentiated effector memory CD45RA+ cells. Only in-frame clones appear in the TCRdb table, and some are missing; sequencing was by immunoSEQ multiplex PCR. The sample lists roughly 2.1 million clones, roughly 91% occurring once. Sequencing was performed on naive CD8+ T cells from PBMCs. Receptors originate from a man in his late teens or twenties in good health. Some clones in this sample may be carry-over from other donors' samples.

The rearrangement joins TRBV9 to TRBJ2-7, with D uncertain. The V gene's germline CDR1 is SGDLS and CDR2 YYNGEE. The CDR3 runs to 11 residues. V was pared by 3 bases and J by 7 bases, with 8 bases between. CDR3 amino acids: CASSDEFEQYF. CDR3 bases: TGTGCCAGCAGCGACGAGTTTGAGCAGTACTTC.

The V gene is TRBV27, the J gene TRBJ1-2; D is perhaps TRBD1 (5 bases). V dropped 3 bases and J dropped 3 bases, with 14 bases sitting between them. Looked up from germline, CDR1 is MNHEY and CDR2 is SMNVEV (reference sequence). This CDR3 is built from 15 residues. CDR3 in amino acids: CASSLSGYGDYGYTF. The CDR3 DNA reads as TGTGCCAGCAGTTTGTCAGGGTATGGGGACTATGGCTACACCTTC.

The genes are TRBV6-1 and TRBJ1-1; D possibly corresponds to TRBD1 (6 bases). Germline values: CDR1 MNHNS, CDR2 SASEGT. The CDR3 contains 13 residues. The germline V and J ends were trimmed by 6 bases and 3 bases, with 11 bases remaining between them. CDR3 in amino acids: CASRTDRHTEAFF. DNA of the CDR3: TGTGCCAGCAGGACGGACAGACACACTGAAGCTTTCTTT.

The J gene is TRBJ2-2, the V gene TRBV7-9; D uncertain. Between the trimmed V and J ends, which lost 6 bases and 7 bases, there was a span of 12 bases. The CDR3 is made up of 13 amino acids. Germline-derived CDR1 and CDR2 are SEHNR and FQNEAQ (reference sequence). The CDR3 bases are TGTGCCAGCAGTCTCGGCCTCGTCGGGGAGCTGTTTTTT. Protein sequence: CASSLGLVGELFF. Full variable domain (rest looked up from reference TRBV7-9 and TRBJ2-2): DTGVSQNPRHKITKRGQNVTFRCDPISEHNRLYWYRQTLGQGPEFLTYFQNEAQLEKSRLLSDRFSAERPKGSFSTLEIQRTEQGDSAMYLCASSLGLVGELFFGEGSRLTVL.

The chain is built from TRBV27 and TRBJ2-3; D gene ambiguous. Germline CDR1 and CDR2: MNHEY and SMNVEV (reference sequence). The CDR3 contains 16 residues. V was shortened by 5 bases and J by 1 base, with 16 bases between the two germline ends. The CDR3 loop is CASSLLTALGTDTQYF. CDR3 nucleotides: TGTGCCAGCAGTCTCCTGACTGCCCTAGGCACAGATACGCAGTATTTT.

V is TRBV25-1 and J is TRBJ2-1; the match to TRBD2 covers 7 bases. CDR3 length: 11 residues. J lost 7 bases, V lost 8 bases, and 2 bases had no gene match. From germline, CDR1 is MGHDK and CDR2 SYGVNS. CDR3 loop: CASLAENEQFF. CDR3 nucleotides: TGTGCCAGCCTAGCGGAGAATGAGCAGTTCTTC.

In DNA, the CDR3 is TGTGCCAGCAGAATTATCGCCGGCGCTGAAGCTTTCTTT. It codes for CASRIIAGAEAFF. V gene TRBV27 combines with J gene TRBJ1-1; the D is unclear. Trimming removed 6 bases from V and 6 bases from J, with 14 bases in between. The CDR3 totals 13 residues. CDR1 is MNHEY, CDR2 SMNVEV, per germline (reference sequence).

In this sample, this clone turned up many times. At one of its ends the junction is not consistent with the germline gene, which may arise from a read error. V gene TRBV6-4 combines with J gene TRBJ1-2, with 12 bases fitting TRBD1. This CDR3 is 17 amino acids long. Germline CDR1 reads MRHNA; CDR2 reads SNTAGT. Here the CDR3 reads CASSDTPYSLGTGGEAF. In nucleotides, the CDR3 is TGTGCCAGCAGTGATACTCCCTACAGTCTGGGGACAGGGGGCGAAGCCTTC.

This chain connects TRBV6-1 to TRBJ2-2, with 12 bases that match TRBD2. The CDR3 extends over 18 amino acids. The V gene end was trimmed by 2 bases and the J gene end by 4 bases; junction bases not matched to a gene: 8. CDR1 and CDR2 (germline): MNHNS, SASEGT. This CDR3 is CASSEWLAGGPGTGELFF. DNA of the CDR3: TGTGCCAGCAGTGAATGGCTAGCGGGAGGGCCCGGCACCGGGGAGCTGTTTTTT.

This clone appeared once. Other nucleotide sequences in the sample specify the same CDR3. This chain's CDR3 is CASSMGTGSYEQYF. The DNA of the CDR3 is TGTGCCAGTAGTATGGGGACAGGGAGTTACGAGCAGTACTTC. This sequence joins TRBV19 and TRBJ2-7, with TRBD1 matching 9 bases. V shed 3 bases, J shed 4 bases, and the junction held 4 bases outside the gene matches. The CDR3 length is 14 residues. Germline assignment: CDR1 LNHDA and CDR2 SQIVND (reference sequence).

The chain is built from TRBV27 and TRBJ2-1; 9 bases are a match to TRBD2. Trimming at V came to 7 bases and at J to 7 bases, leaving 5 bases not matched to a gene. Germline V gene sequence: CDR1 MNHEY, CDR2 SMNVEV (reference sequence). The CDR3 runs to 13 residues. The CDR3 sequence is CASTLAGSNEQFF. In DNA, the CDR3 is TGTGCCAGCACCCTAGCGGGATCTAATGAGCAGTTCTTC.

As DNA, the CDR3 is TGTGCCAGCAGTGAACATCAGGGGCCTAGTTTCGGCGAGCAGTACTTC. Translation gives CASSEHQGPSFGEQYF. J is TRBJ2-7 and V is TRBV6-1, with D perhaps TRBD1 (6 bases). CDR1 is MNHNS and CDR2 is SASEGT in the germline V gene. Trimming left V 2 bases short and J 6 bases short, with 20 bases between. The CDR3 covers 16 residues.

V usage is TRBV10-3 and J usage is TRBJ2-1; D gene unclear. CDR3 length equals 12 residues. V was pared by 6 bases and J by 7 bases, with 10 bases between. The germline gives CDR1 ENHRY, CDR2 SYGVKD. The CDR3 bases are TGTGCCATCAGAGGAACAGAGAATGAGCAGTTCTTC. This codes for CAIRGTENEQFF.

The chain couples TRBV2 to TRBJ2-7; perhaps TRBD1 as D (6 bases). Trimming left V 1 base short and J 1 base short, with 11 bases between. The germline CDR1 and CDR2 sequences are SNHLY and FYNNEI. CDR3 length equals 15 residues. CDR3 loop: CASSEGTVLSYEQYF. The CDR3, as DNA: TGTGCCAGCAGTGAAGGGACAGTACTTTCCTACGAGCAGTACTTC.

This chain links TRBV6-5 with TRBJ2-2, with TRBD2 identical over 7 bases. Germline trimming cut 4 bases from V and 6 bases from J; bases unmatched to any gene: 5. The CDR3 has 14 residues. CDR1 and CDR2 from the germline V gene are MNHEY and SVGAGI. CDR3 nucleotide sequence: TGTGCCAGCAGTTTACTGGGGGGGGCCGGGGAGCTGTTTTTT. This encodes CASSLLGGAGELFF.

The chain joins TRBV5-1 to TRBJ2-1; D is possibly TRBD1 (5 bases). The V gene's germline CDR1 is SGHRS and CDR2 YFSETQ. V shed 0 bases and J shed 1 base, with 14 bases lying between them. This CDR3 has 17 amino acids. The chain's CDR3 is CASSLAARVTSYNEQFF. The CDR3 bases are TGCGCCAGCAGCTTGGCGGCCAGGGTAACGTCCTACAATGAGCAGTTCTTC.

CDR3 region: CSVEGSLAGYTDTQYF. CDR3 coding DNA: TGCAGCGTTGAAGGCTCTCTAGCGGGGTACACAGATACGCAGTATTTT. The chain uses TRBV29-1 and TRBJ2-3, with 9 positions matching TRBD2. With V trimmed by 1 base and J by 2 bases, 7 bases remained unmatched. Per germline, CDR1 SQVTM and CDR2 ANQGSEA. The CDR3 extends over 16 amino acids.

The chain uses TRBV19 and TRBJ2-7; 7 nucleotides align to TRBD2. The length of the CDR3 is 13 residues. CDR1 and CDR2 (germline): LNHDA, SQIVND (reference sequence). V lost 4 bases to trimming and J lost 5 bases; unmatched junction nucleotides: 5. For the CDR3, the DNA is TGTGCCAGTAGTAGCCGGGAGGCCGACGAGCAGTACTTC. Translation: CASSSREADEQYF.

This chain links TRBV11-3 with TRBJ2-2, with D possibly being TRBD1 (6 bases). V was pared by 5 bases and J by 7 bases, with 14 bases between. Per germline, CDR1 SGHNT and CDR2 YENEEA. The CDR3 runs 14 residues. The CDR3 here is CASSATGTHGELFF. The CDR3 DNA reads as TGTGCCAGCAGCGCCACGGGGACACACGGGGAGCTGTTTTTT. Together with reference TRBV11-3 and TRBJ2-2, the CDR3 gives the full variable domain: EAGVVQSPRYKIIEKKQPVAFWCNPISGHNTLYWYLQNLGQGPELLIRYENEEAVDDSQLPKDRFSAERLKGVDSTLKIQPAELGDSAVYLCASSATGTHGELFFGEGSRLTVL.

For this clone: This CDR3 is also generated by other DNA sequences in the sample. The rearrangement uses TRBV18 and TRBJ2-3, with D tentatively TRBD1 or TRBD2 (5 bases each). V lost 3 bases and J 0 bases, leaving 10 bases between the germline ends. The CDR3 has 15 amino acids. Germline CDR1 is KGHSH and CDR2 is LQKENI. CDR3: CASSPGTVSTDTQYF. CDR3 DNA sequence: TGTGCCAGCTCACCGGGGACCGTAAGCACAGATACGCAGTATTTT.

This clone showed up just once. This chain connects TRBV9 to TRBJ2-7; 7 bases agree with TRBD1. The CDR3 has 14 residues. After removal of 3 bases from V and 2 bases from J, the junction contained 5 bases not matched to a gene. The V gene's germline CDR1 is SGDLS and CDR2 YYNGEE. CDR3: CASSGWDSPYEQYF. The DNA for the CDR3 is TGTGCCAGCAGCGGATGGGACAGCCCCTACGAGCAGTACTTC.

The V call is TRBV6-1, the J call TRBJ1-4; maybe TRBD1 (5 bases). Trimming left V 2 bases short and J 7 bases short, with 11 bases between. The germline V gene encodes CDR1 MNHNS and CDR2 SASEGT. The CDR3 sequence is 14 residues long. CDR3 nucleotide sequence: TGTGCCAGCAGTGAATGGGGGTCTGGTGAAAAACTGTTTTTT. Protein: CASSEWGSGEKLFF.

This chain connects TRBV9 to TRBJ1-3; no reliable D call. Trimming removed 4 bases from V and 4 bases from J, with 21 bases in between. The CDR3 sequence is 17 residues long. Germline-derived CDR1 and CDR2 are SGDLS and YYNGEE. CDR3 amino acids: CASSLHVERQEGNTIYF. The CDR3 nucleotides are TGTGCCAGCAGCCTACATGTGGAGCGGCAGGAGGGAAACACCATATATTTT. Filled out from reference TRBV9 and TRBJ1-3, the complete variable domain reads DSGVTQTPKHLITATGQRVTLRCSPRSGDLSVYWYQQSLDQGLQFLIQYYNGEERAKGNILERFSAQQFPDLHSELNLSSLELGDSALYFCASSLHVERQEGNTIYFGEGSWLTVV.

This clone appeared a single time. The chain recombines TRBV14 with TRBJ2-1; possibly TRBD1 for D (6 bases). The CDR3 sequence is 16 residues long. CDR1 SGHDN and CDR2 FVKESK come from the germline V gene. Trimming stripped 0 bases from V and 2 bases from J, with 11 bases between. The CDR3 loop reads CASSQDRGRPYNEQFF. CDR3 nucleotides: TGTGCCAGCAGCCAAGACAGGGGTCGTCCCTACAATGAGCAGTTCTTC.

The chain couples TRBV15 to TRBJ2-3, with TRBD2 identical over 8 bases. Germline CDR1 LNHNV, CDR2 YYDKDF (reference sequence). This CDR3 contains 17 residues. V was clipped by 6 bases and J by 4 bases; unmatched bases: 15. This chain's CDR3 is CATSVTSGLGGADTQYF. CDR3 DNA sequence: TGTGCCACCAGTGTTACCTCGGGACTAGGGGGGGCAGATACGCAGTATTTT.

This rearrangement joins TRBV4-1 to TRBJ2-3; the D gene is possibly TRBD1 (5 bases). There are 16 residues in the CDR3. From germline, CDR1 is MGHRA and CDR2 YSYEKL. Trimming shortened V by 4 bases and J by 6 bases, and 20 bases separated the two germline ends. In nucleotides, the CDR3 is TGCGCCAGCAGCCCCAGGGTACCCCCACACGCGGATACGCAGTATTTT. Protein: CASSPRVPPHADTQYF.

The chain has TRBV27 and TRBJ2-7; D perhaps matches TRBD2 (5 bases). The CDR3 contains 15 residues. The V end lost 6 bases, the J end lost 3 bases, and 18 bases lay between the germline ends. Germline V gene sequence: CDR1 MNHEY, CDR2 SMNVEV (reference sequence). For the CDR3, the DNA is TGTGCCAGCAGCTCCCGTTGGGCGGGTTTCTACGAGCAGTACTTC. This encodes CASSSRWAGFYEQYF.